This T cell receptor (beta chain) was sequenced during a study of Graves' ophthalmopathy and Graves' hyperthyroidism. Using RNA transcripts, the TCR beta CDR3 regions were amplified. The authors performed first-round RT-PCR with HTBI primers and then a second-round multiplex PCR. TCRdb reprocessed the multiplex PCR reads via MiXCR and lists one record per CDR3 protein. Of about 400,000 distinct CDR3 sequences listed, about 16% are singletons. This clonotype was seen many times. Trimming removed 5 bases from V and 0 bases from J; junction bases left unmatched: 1. The CDR3 is 14 amino acids. The germline V gene has CDR1 SGHRS and CDR2 YFSETQ.

Sample: peripheral blood. The receptor comes from a woman aged 18 to 35 with stable Graves' hyperthyroidism. The chain combines TRBV5-1 with TRBJ1-5; 8 bases line up with TRBD1. The CDR3 region has the DNA TGCGCCAGCAGACAGGGGGTTAGCAATCAGCCCCAGCATTTT. This sequence encodes CASRQGVSNQPQHF.